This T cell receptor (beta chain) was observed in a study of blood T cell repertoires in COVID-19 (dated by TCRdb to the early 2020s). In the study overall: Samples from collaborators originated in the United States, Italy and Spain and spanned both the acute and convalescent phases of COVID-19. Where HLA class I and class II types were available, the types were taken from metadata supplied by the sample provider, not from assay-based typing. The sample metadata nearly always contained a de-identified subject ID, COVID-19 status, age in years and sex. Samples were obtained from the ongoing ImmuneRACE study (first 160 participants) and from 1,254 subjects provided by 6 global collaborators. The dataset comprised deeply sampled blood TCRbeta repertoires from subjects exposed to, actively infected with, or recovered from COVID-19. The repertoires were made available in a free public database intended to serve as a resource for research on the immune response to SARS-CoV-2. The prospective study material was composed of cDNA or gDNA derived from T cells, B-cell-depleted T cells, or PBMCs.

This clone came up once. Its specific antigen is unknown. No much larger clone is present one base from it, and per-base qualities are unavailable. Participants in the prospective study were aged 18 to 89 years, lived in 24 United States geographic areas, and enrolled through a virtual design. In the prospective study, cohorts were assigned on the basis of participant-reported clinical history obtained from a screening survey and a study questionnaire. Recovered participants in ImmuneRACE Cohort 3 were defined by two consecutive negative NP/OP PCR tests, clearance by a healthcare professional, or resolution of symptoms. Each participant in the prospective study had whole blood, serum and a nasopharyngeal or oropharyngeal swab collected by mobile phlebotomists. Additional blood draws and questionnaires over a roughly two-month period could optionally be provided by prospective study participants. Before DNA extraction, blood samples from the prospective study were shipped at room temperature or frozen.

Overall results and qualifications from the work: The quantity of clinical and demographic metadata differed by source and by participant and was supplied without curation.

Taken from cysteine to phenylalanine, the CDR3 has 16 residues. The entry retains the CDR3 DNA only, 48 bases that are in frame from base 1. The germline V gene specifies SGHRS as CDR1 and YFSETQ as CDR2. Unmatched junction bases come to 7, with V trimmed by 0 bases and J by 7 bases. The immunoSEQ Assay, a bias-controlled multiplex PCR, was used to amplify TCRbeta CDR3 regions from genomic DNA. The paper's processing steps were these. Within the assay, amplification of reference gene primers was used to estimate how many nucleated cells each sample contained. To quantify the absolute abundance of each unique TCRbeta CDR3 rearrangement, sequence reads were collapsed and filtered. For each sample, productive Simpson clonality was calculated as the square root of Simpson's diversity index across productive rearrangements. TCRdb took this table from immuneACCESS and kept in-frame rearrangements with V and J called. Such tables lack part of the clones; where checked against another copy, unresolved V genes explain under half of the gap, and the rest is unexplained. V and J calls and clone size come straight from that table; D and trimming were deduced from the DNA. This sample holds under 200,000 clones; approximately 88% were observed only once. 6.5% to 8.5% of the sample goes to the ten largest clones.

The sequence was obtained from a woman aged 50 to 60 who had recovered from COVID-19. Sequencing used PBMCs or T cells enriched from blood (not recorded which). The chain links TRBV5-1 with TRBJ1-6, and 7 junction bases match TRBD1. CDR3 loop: CASSLAGGERNSPLHF. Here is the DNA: TGCGCCAGCAGCTTGGCAGGGGGAGAACGGAATTCACCCCTCCACTTT.